Presented here are 2 T cell receptor beta chains from one specimen sequenced in a study of patients and donors after allogeneic stem cell transplantation. TCRdb re-derived calls from the RT-PCR reads in MiXCR, one entry per CDR3 protein. The sample consists of roughly 960,000 distinct CDR3 sequences, roughly 17% of them appearing once. The material sequenced was blood, either unsorted or a sorted T cell fraction (not recorded which). The source is a human donor who was either an allogeneic HSCT recipient or a stem cell or donor lymphocyte infusion donor (not recorded which). It is not recorded whose cells these are; they may come from a transplant donor.

This sequence joins TRBV14 and TRBJ2-2; D perhaps matches TRBD2 (6 bases). In germline, CDR1 is SGHDN, CDR2 FVKESK. Deletions cut 2 bases from V and 6 bases from J, with 13 bases between. This CDR3 spans 15 amino acids. This CDR3 is CASSQIAGRPGELFF. CDR3 in DNA: TGTGCCAGCAGCCAAATTGCGGGGAGACCCGGGGAGCTGTTTTTT.

As concerns this clonotype: The germline gene is not matched at one end of the junction; a read error may be the cause. The chain employs TRBV7-9 and TRBJ1-5; TRBD1 might be the D (5 bases). Germline CDR1 is SEHNR and CDR2 is FQNEAQ (reference sequence). The CDR3 has 21 amino acids. Here the CDR3 reads CDSSFLPARDRWTNSNQPQHF. The DNA for the CDR3 is TGTGACAGCAGCTTTTTGCCGGCCCGGGACCGATGGACGAATAGCAATCAGCCCCAGCATTTT.